The TCR beta chain described here comes from a study of blood T cell repertoires in COVID-19 (dated by TCRdb to 2020 to 2022). For the wider study: Collaborator samples came from the United States, Italy and Spain and covered acute and convalescent phases of COVID-19. Nearly every sample came with metadata listing a de-identified subject ID, COVID-19 status, age in years and sex. The repertoires were released in a freely available public database meant as a resource for research on the immune response to SARS-CoV-2. The dataset comprised deeply sampled blood TCRbeta repertoires from subjects exposed to, actively infected with, or recovered from COVID-19. The samples were drawn from two sources: the first 160 participants of the ongoing ImmuneRACE study, and 1,000 to 1,500 subjects contributed by 6 global collaborators. Where available, HLA class I and class II types were obtained from metadata supplied by the sample provider rather than from assay-based typing. The prospective study material was composed of cDNA or gDNA derived from T cells, B-cell-depleted T cells, or PBMCs. Findings and caveats that apply to the study as a whole: How much clinical and demographic metadata was included differed by source and by participant, and the metadata was provided uncurated.

TCRbeta CDR3 regions were amplified from genomic DNA using the immunoSEQ Assay, a bias-controlled multiplex PCR. The published analysis was carried out like this. Within the assay, amplification of reference gene primers was used to estimate how many nucleated cells each sample contained. To quantify the absolute abundance of each unique TCRbeta CDR3 rearrangement, sequence reads were collapsed and filtered. For each sample, productive Simpson clonality was calculated as the square root of Simpson's diversity index over productive rearrangements. TCRdb obtained this table from immuneACCESS and retained in-frame rearrangements with V and J assigned. These tables miss some clones; where compared with another copy, unresolved V genes account for less than half of the shortfall, and the remainder is unexplained. That table gives V, J and clone size, and the DNA gave D and trimming. Present in this sample are about 220,000 clones, about four fifths of which were seen just once. The ten largest make up about 1.3% of the sample.

In the prospective study, participants were 18 to 89 years old, resided in about two dozen geographic areas of the United States, and were enrolled through a virtual design. Cohort assignment in the prospective study relied on participant-reported clinical history from a screening survey and a study questionnaire. In the prospective study, mobile phlebotomists collected whole blood, serum and a nasopharyngeal or oropharyngeal swab from each participant. Participants in the prospective study had the option to provide additional blood draws and questionnaires over a 2-month period. Before DNA extraction, blood samples from the prospective study were shipped at room temperature or frozen. Note on this clone: Its antigen is still unknown. Per-nucleotide qualities are absent, and no much larger clonotype sits a single base away.

Source material: PBMCs or T cells enriched from blood (not recorded which). The clonotype comes from a woman aged 40 to 50 with acute COVID-19.

The DNA sequence is given as TGTGCCAGCAGCCCTGGGACAGGGGGTGGAAACACCATATATTTT. This is translated as CASSPGTGGGNTIYF. The chain uses TRBV11-2 and TRBJ1-3; 11 bases in the junction line up with TRBD1. Here V drops 5 bases and J drops 3 bases, and the junction holds 3 bases not matched to any gene. Inclusive of the bounding cysteine and phenylalanine, the CDR3 is 15 residues long. Only CDR3 DNA is held: 45 bases, read in frame from base 1. CDR1 SGHAT and CDR2 FQNNGV were looked up in the germline V gene. With the portions outside the CDR3 filled from the reference TRBV11-2 and TRBJ1-3 genes, the complete variable region becomes EAGVAQSPRYKIIEKRQSVAFWCNPISGHATLYWYQQILGQGPKLLIQFQNNGVVDDSQLPKDRFSAERLKGVDSTLKIQPAKLEDSAVYLCASSPGTGGGNTIYFGEGSWLTVV.